Listed here are 7 T cell receptor beta chains from one sample, sequenced in a study of blood T cell repertoires in COVID-19. TCRdb keeps only in-frame clones here, not all; method: immunoSEQ multiplex PCR. The table has hundreds of thousands of clones, around 91% seen once; the top ten hold under 15%. The specimen was peripheral blood. The receptors were gathered from a woman aged 60-70 years with acute or convalescent COVID-19.

The genes are TRBV5-1 and TRBJ1-4, with TRBD1 as a possible D gene (6 bases). V was cut by 1 base and J by 3 bases, with 7 bases left in between. Germline CDR1 is SGHRS and CDR2 is YFSETQ. The CDR3 runs 14 residues. The CDR3 DNA reads as TGCGCCAGCAGCTTGCAGGGGCCTAATGAAAAACTGTTTTTT. Protein sequence: CASSLQGPNEKLFF.

The genes are TRBV28 and TRBJ2-1; the D gene is possibly TRBD1 (6 bases). This CDR3 comprises 11 residues. With 6 bases removed from V and 6 bases from J, the gap between germline ends came to 6 bases. Germline CDR1 is MDHEN and CDR2 is SYDVKM. The CDR3 sequence is CASRGANEQFF. The CDR3 DNA reads as TGTGCCAGCAGGGGGGCCAATGAGCAGTTCTTC.

This clone appeared a few times. The chain has TRBV7-2 and TRBJ1-2, with D unresolved. The CDR3 spans 12 residues. Per the germline V gene, CDR1 is SGHTA and CDR2 is FQGNSA. V was clipped by 5 bases and J by 3 bases, with 7 bases between them. CDR3 region: CASSKEDYGYTF. In DNA form, the CDR3 reads TGTGCCAGCAGCAAGGAGGACTATGGCTACACCTTC. The whole variable domain, remainder taken from reference TRBV7-2 and TRBJ1-2, is GAGVSQSPSNKVTEKGKDVELRCDPISGHTALYWYRQSLGQGLEFLIYFQGNSAPDKSGLPSDRFSAERTGGSVSTLTIQRTQQEDSAVYLCASSKEDYGYTFGSGTRLTVV.

Turning to this clone: Additional DNA sequences in this sample encode the identical CDR3. This rearrangement joins TRBV7-9 to TRBJ1-5; TRBD1 matches 9 bases. The CDR3 spans 15 residues. CDR1 is SEHNR and CDR2 is FQNEAQ in the germline V gene (reference sequence). V was clipped by 4 bases and J by 4 bases; unmatched bases: 5. Here the CDR3 DNA reads TGTGCCAGCAGCTCGGACAGGGGAGGAAATCAGCCCCAGCATTTT. This codes for CASSSDRGGNQPQHF. The whole variable domain, remainder taken from reference TRBV7-9 and TRBJ1-5, is DTGVSQNPRHKITKRGQNVTFRCDPISEHNRLYWYRQTLGQGPEFLTYFQNEAQLEKSRLLSDRFSAERPKGSFSTLEIQRTEQGDSAMYLCASSSDRGGNQPQHFGDGTRLSIL.

This rearrangement joins TRBV6-5 to TRBJ1-2; D may be TRBD1 (6 bases). V shed 0 bases and J shed 7 bases, with 15 bases lying between them. CDR1 MNHEY and CDR2 SVGAGI come from the germline V gene. The CDR3 totals 15 residues. The CDR3 bases are TGTGCCAGCAGTTACTCGTGGCAGGGGTTGCTTGGCTACACCTTC. Amino acids: CASSYSWQGLLGYTF.

The chain carries TRBV10-3 and TRBJ1-2; D gene uncertain. Germline lookup yields CDR1 ENHRY and CDR2 SYGVKD. Trimming took off 4 bases at V and 4 bases at J, with 13 bases between the two ends. This CDR3 is built from 14 residues. The CDR3 here is CAISGGRAIYGYTF. In nucleotides, the CDR3 is TGTGCCATCAGTGGAGGGAGAGCAATCTATGGCTACACCTTC.

This chain uses TRBV28 with TRBJ1-1; the D is unclear. The V and J ends lost 6 bases and 1 base respectively, with 12 bases between them. Germline lookup yields CDR1 MDHEN and CDR2 SYDVKM. The CDR3 consists of 14 residues. The CDR3 here is CASSLVLGNTEAFF. The CDR3 DNA is TGTGCCAGCAGCCTAGTGTTAGGGAACACTGAAGCTTTCTTT.